One and the same sample provided the 7 T cell receptor beta chains below, sequenced in a study of cytomegalovirus exposure and HLA in healthy donors. The PCR was carried out with 60 Vbeta primers and 13 Jbeta primers. Measured with immunoSEQ multiplex PCR; TCRdb has only the in-frame clones, and not every one. The sample includes about 150,000 clones, approximately 81% seen only once; the top ten take more than 0.35%. Sequencing was done on a sample of PBMCs. These receptors were obtained from a boy aged 2 to 10 in good health and CMV-seronegative.

The CDR3 bases are TGTGCCAGCAGCCTCGAACCGGGACTAGCGCCACAAGAGACCCAGTACTTC. Translating gives CASSLEPGLAPQETQYF. J is TRBJ2-5 and V is TRBV4-2; TRBD2 matches at 10 bases. CDR1 and CDR2 (germline): LGHNA, YNFKEQ. This CDR3 has 17 residues. The trim removed 4 bases at V and 2 bases at J, leaving 10 bases unmatched.

The rearrangement uses TRBV7-9 and TRBJ2-5; D ambiguous. The J call may not be correct, given that the DNA end is closer to TRBJ2-7. The CDR3 spans 12 residues. Germline loops: CDR1 SEHNR, CDR2 FQNEAQ (reference sequence). CDR3 sequence reads: CASSLAASEQYF. For the CDR3, the DNA is TGTGCCAGCAGCTTAGCCGCCTCCGAGCAGTACTTC.

The chain recombines TRBV19 with TRBJ2-1; no clear D. The CDR3 has 18 amino acids. Trimming took off 4 bases at V and 0 bases at J, with 19 bases between the two ends. Per the germline V gene, CDR1 is LNHDA and CDR2 is SQIVND (reference sequence). The CDR3 sequence: CASSTPQRTLSSYNEQFF. In nucleotides, the CDR3 is TGTGCCAGTAGTACCCCCCAGCGTACCCTTAGCTCCTACAATGAGCAGTTCTTC. The complete variable domain, with remaining parts taken from reference TRBV19 and TRBJ2-1, reads DGGITQSPKYLFRKEGQNVTLSCEQNLNHDAMYWYRQDPGQGLRLIYYSQIVNDFQKGDIAEGYSVSREKKESFPLTVTSAQKNPTAFYLCASSTPQRTLSSYNEQFFGPGTRLTVL.

The chain carries TRBV6-1 and TRBJ1-1; D possibly corresponds to TRBD1 (5 bases). Germline CDR1 is MNHNS and CDR2 is SASEGT. The CDR3 extends over 15 amino acids. V gave up 1 base and J gave up 6 bases, with 15 bases separating them. The CDR3 DNA reads as TGTGCCAGCAGTGAAGGGCCAGGGTCTTTATCTGAAGCTTTCTTT. Amino acids: CASSEGPGSLSEAFF.

This sequence joins TRBV30 and TRBJ2-5; a possible D gene is TRBD1 (6 bases). Trimming removed 1 base from V and 2 bases from J, with 14 bases in between. Germline V gives CDR1 GTSNPN, CDR2 SVGIG (reference sequence). The CDR3 loop spans 15 amino acids. CDR3 sequence reads: CAWSAPGQFQETQYF. CDR3 DNA sequence: TGTGCCTGGAGTGCTCCGGGACAATTTCAAGAGACCCAGTACTTC.

The J gene is TRBJ2-2, the V gene TRBV6-1; D is ambiguous. V lost 2 bases to trimming and J lost 2 bases, with 9 bases between them. The CDR3 runs to 15 residues. Germline V gives CDR1 MNHNS, CDR2 SASEGT. CDR3 sequence (DNA): TGTGCCAGCAGTGAATTGGTGACAAACACCGGGGAGCTGTTTTTT. It translates to CASSELVTNTGELFF.

The chain carries TRBV19 and TRBJ2-2, with TRBD1 matching 7 bases. Germline CDR1 is LNHDA and CDR2 is SQIVND (reference sequence). This CDR3 comprises 12 residues. V lost 9 bases to trimming and J lost 6 bases; unmatched junction nucleotides: 4. As DNA, the CDR3 is TGTGCCAGCCGGCAGGGGGCCGGGGAGCTGTTTTTT. It encodes CASRQGAGELFF.